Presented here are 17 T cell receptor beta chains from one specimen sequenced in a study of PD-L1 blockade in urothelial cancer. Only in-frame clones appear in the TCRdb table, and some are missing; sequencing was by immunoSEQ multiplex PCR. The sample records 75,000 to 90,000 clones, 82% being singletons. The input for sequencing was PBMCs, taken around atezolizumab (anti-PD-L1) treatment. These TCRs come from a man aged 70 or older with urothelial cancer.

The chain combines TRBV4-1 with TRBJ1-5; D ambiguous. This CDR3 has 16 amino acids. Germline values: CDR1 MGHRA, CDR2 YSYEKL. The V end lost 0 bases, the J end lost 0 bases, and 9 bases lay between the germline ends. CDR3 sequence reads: CASSQEAFGSNQPQHF. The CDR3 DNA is TGCGCCAGCAGCCAAGAAGCATTTGGTAGCAATCAGCCCCAGCATTTT.

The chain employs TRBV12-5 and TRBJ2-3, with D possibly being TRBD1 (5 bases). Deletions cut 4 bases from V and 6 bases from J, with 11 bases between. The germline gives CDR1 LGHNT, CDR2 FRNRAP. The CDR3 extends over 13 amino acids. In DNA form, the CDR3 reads TGTGCTAGTGGTTGGACACAAGCCGATACGCAGTATTTT. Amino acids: CASGWTQADTQYF. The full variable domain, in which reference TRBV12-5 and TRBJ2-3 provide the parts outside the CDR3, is DARVTQTPRHKVTEMGQEVTMRCQPILGHNTVFWYRQTMMQGLELLAYFRNRAPLDDSGMPKDRFSAEMPDATLATLKIQPSEPRDSAVYFCASGWTQADTQYFGPGTRLTVL.

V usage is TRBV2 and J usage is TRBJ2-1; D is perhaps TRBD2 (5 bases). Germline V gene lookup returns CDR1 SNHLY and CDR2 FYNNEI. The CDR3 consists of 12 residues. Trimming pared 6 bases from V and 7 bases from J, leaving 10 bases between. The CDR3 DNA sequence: TGTGCCAGCAGCCTCCGGAGGAATGAGCAGTTCTTC. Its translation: CASSLRRNEQFF. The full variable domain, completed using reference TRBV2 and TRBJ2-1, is EPEVTQTPSHQVTQMGQEVILRCVPISNHLYFYWYRQILGQKVEFLVSFYNNEISEKSEIFDDQFSVERPDGSNFTLKIRSTKLEDSAMYFCASSLRRNEQFFGPGTRLTVL.

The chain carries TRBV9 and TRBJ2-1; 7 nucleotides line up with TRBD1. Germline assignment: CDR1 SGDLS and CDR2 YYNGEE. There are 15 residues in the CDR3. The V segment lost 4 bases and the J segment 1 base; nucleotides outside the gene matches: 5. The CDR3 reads CASSRTGLSYNEQFF. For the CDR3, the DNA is TGTGCCAGCAGCCGGACAGGCCTTTCCTACAATGAGCAGTTCTTC.

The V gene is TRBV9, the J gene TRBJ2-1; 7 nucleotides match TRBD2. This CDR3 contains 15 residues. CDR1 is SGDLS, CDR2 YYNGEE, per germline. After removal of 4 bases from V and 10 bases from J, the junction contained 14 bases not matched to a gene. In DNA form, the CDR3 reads TGTGCCAGCAGCCTAGGAGCGGGGCCTGGGGCGGAGCAGTTCTTC. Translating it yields CASSLGAGPGAEQFF.

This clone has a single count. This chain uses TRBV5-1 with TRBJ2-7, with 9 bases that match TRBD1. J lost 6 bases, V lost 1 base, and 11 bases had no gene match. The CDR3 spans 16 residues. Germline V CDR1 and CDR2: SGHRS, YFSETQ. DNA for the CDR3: TGCGCCAGCAGCTTGCGACCGGGACAGGGCCCGTCCGAGCAGTACTTC. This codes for CASSLRPGQGPSEQYF.

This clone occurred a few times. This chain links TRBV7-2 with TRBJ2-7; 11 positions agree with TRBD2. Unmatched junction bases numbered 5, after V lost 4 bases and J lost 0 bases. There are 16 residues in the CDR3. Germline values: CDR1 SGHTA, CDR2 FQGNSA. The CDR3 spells CASSSPTSGSSYEQYF. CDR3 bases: TGTGCCAGCAGCTCCCCAACTAGCGGGAGCTCCTACGAGCAGTACTTC.

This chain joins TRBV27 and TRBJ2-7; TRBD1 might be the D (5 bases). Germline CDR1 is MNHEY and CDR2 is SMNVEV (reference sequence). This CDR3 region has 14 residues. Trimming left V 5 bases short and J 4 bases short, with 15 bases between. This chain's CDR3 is CASSPQGVSYEQYF. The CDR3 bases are TGTGCCAGCAGTCCGCAGGGTGTGAGTTACGAGCAGTACTTC.

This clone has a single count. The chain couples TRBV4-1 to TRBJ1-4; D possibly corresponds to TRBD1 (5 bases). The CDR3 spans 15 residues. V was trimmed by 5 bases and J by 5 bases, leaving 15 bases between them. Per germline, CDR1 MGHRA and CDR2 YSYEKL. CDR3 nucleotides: TGCGCCAGCAGCTCAAGGGGAAGTTTAAATGAAAAACTGTTTTTT. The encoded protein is CASSSRGSLNEKLFF.

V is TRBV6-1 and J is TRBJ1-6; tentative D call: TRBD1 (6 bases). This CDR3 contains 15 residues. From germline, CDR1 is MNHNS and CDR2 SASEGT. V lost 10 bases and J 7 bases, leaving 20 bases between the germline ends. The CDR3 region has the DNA TGTGCCACTACCCTCTCCAGGGGTGGAAATTCACCCCTCCACTTT. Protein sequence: CATTLSRGGNSPLHF.

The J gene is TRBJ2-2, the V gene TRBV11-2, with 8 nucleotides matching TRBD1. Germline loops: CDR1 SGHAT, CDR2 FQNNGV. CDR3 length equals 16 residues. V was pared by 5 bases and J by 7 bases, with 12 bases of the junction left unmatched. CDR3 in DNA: TGTGCCAGCAGCCCGCGGACAGGGCAAAAGGGCGGGGAGCTGTTTTTT. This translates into CASSPRTGQKGGELFF.

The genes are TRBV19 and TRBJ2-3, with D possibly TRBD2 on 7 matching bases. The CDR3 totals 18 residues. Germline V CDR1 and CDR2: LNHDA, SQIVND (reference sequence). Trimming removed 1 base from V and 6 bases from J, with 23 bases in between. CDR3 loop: CASSIVGKASGRGDTQYF. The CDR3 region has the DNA TGTGCCAGTAGTATAGTGGGGAAGGCTAGCGGAAGGGGGGATACGCAGTATTTT.

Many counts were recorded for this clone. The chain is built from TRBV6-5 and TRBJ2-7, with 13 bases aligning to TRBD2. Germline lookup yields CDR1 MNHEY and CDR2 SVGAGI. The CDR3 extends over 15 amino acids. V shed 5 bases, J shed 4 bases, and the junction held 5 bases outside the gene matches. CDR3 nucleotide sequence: TGTGCCAGCAGTCGGACTAGCGGGAGTTCGTACGAGCAGTACTTC. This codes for CASSRTSGSSYEQYF.

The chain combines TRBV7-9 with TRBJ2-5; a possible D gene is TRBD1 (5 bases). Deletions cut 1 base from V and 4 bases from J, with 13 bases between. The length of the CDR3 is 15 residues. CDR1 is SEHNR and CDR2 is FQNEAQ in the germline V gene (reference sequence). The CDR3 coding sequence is TGTGCCAGCAGCTTAGGATACCAAGGGGCAGAGACCCAGTACTTC. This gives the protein CASSLGYQGAETQYF.

DNA for the CDR3: TGTGCCAGCAGCTTGGACGAGGGAGCCGGGGGCTACACCTTC. Protein sequence: CASSLDEGAGGYTF. The chain recombines TRBV7-8 with TRBJ1-2, with D unresolved. Looked up from germline, CDR1 is SGHVS and CDR2 is FQNEAQ. Trimming shortened V by 3 bases and J by 8 bases, and 16 bases separated the two germline ends. This CDR3 is built from 14 residues.

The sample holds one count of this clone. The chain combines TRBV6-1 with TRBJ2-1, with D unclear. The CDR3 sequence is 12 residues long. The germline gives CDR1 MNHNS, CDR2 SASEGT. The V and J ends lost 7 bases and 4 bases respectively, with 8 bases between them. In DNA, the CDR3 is TGTGCCAGCACCGGTTCTTACAATGAGCAGTTCTTC. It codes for CASTGSYNEQFF.

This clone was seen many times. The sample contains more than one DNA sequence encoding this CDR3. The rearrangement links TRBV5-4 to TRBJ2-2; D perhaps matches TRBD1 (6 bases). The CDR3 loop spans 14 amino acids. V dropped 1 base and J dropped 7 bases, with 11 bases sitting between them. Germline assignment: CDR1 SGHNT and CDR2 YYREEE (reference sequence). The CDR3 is CASSLWGPGGELFF. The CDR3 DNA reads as TGTGCCAGCAGCTTGTGGGGGCCGGGCGGGGAGCTGTTTTTT. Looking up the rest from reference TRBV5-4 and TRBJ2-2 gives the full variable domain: ETGVTQSPTHLIKTRGQQVTLRCSSQSGHNTVSWYQQALGQGPQFIFQYYREEENGRGNFPPRFSGLQFPNYSSELNVNALELDDSALYLCASSLWGPGGELFFGEGSRLTVL.